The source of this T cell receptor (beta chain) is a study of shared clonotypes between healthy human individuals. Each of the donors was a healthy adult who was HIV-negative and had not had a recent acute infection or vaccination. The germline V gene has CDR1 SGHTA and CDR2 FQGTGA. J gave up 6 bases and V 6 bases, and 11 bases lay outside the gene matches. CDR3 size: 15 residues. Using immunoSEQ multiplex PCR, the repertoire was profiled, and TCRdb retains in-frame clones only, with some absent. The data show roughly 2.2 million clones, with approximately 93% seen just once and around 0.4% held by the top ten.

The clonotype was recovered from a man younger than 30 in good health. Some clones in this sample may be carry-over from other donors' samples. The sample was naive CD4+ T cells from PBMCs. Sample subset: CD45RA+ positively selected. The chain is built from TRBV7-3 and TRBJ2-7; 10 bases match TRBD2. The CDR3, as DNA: TGTGCCAGCAGTATAGGGCCTAGCGGGAGATTCGAGCAGTACTTC. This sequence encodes CASSIGPSGRFEQYF.